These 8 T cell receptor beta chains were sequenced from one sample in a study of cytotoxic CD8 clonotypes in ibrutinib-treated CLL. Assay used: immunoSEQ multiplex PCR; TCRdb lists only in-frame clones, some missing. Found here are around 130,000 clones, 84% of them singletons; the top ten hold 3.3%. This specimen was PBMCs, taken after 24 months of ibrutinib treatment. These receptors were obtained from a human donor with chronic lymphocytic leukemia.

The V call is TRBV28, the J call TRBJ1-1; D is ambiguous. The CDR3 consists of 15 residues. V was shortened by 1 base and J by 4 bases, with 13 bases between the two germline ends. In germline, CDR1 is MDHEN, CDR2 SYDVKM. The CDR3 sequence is CASSLLGSFATEAFF. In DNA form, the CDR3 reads TGTGCCAGCAGTTTATTGGGCTCCTTCGCCACTGAAGCTTTCTTT.

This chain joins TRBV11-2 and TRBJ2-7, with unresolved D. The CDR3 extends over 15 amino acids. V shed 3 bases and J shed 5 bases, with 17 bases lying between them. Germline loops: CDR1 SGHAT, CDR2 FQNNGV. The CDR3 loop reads CASSFRPDATNEQYF. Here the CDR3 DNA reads TGTGCCAGCAGCTTTCGGCCCGATGCTACTAACGAGCAGTACTTC.

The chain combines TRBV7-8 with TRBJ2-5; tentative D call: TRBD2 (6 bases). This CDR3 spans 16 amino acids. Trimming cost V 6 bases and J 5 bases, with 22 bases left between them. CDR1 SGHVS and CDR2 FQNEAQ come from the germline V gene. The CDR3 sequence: CASREWDLQFGETQYF. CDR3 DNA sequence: TGTGCCAGCAGAGAATGGGACTTACAGTTTGGTGAGACCCAGTACTTC.

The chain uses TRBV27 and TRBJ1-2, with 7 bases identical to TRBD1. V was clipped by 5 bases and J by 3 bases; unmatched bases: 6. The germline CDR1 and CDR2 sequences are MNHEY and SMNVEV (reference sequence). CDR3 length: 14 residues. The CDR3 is CASSEQGLDYGYTF. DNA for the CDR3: TGTGCCAGCAGTGAACAGGGGTTGGACTATGGCTACACCTTC.

CDR3 DNA: TGTGCCAGCAGCGCCGGGACGTACACTGAAGCTTTCTTT. It is translated as CASSAGTYTEAFF. This chain joins TRBV11-2 and TRBJ1-1; D is possibly TRBD1 (5 bases). The CDR3 loop spans 13 amino acids. V lost 5 bases and J lost 3, with 10 bases in between. The V gene's germline CDR1 is SGHAT and CDR2 FQNNGV.

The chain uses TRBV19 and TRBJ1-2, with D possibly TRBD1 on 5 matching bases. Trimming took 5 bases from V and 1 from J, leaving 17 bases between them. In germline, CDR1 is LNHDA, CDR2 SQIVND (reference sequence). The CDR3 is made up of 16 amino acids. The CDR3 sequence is CASSPAGRGLNYGYTF. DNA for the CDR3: TGTGCCAGTAGTCCAGCCGGGAGGGGCCTTAACTATGGCTACACCTTC.

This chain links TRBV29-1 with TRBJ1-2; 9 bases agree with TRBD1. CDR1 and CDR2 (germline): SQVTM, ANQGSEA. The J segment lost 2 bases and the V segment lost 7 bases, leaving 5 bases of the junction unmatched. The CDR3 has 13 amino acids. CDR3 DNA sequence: TGCAGCGCCCGGGGACAGGGCAACTATGGCTACACCTTC. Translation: CSARGQGNYGYTF.

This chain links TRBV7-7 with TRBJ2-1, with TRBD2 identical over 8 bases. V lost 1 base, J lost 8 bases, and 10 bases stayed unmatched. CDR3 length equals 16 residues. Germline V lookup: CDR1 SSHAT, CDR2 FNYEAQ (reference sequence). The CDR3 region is CASSLVLGLAPHEQFF. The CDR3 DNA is TGTGCCAGCAGCTTAGTATTAGGACTAGCACCCCATGAGCAGTTCTTC.